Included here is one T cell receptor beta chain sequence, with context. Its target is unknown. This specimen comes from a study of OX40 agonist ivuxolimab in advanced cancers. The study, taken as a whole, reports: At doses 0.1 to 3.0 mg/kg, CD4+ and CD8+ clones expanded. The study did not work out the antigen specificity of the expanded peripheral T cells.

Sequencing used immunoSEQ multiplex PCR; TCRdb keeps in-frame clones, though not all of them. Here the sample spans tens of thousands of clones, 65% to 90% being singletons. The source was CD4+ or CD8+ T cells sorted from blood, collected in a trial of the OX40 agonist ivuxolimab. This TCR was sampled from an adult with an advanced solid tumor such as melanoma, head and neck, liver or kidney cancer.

CDR3 sequence: CASSSRDRAYEQYF. Here the CDR3 DNA reads TGCGCCAGCAGCTCCCGGGACAGGGCATACGAGCAGTACTTC. The chain uses TRBV5-1 and TRBJ2-5; 9 bases map to TRBD1. The J call may be mistaken, given a closer DNA end match to TRBJ2-7. Germline CDR1 reads SGHRS; CDR2 reads YFSETQ. CDR3 length equals 14 residues.